The rows below give T cell receptor beta chains drawn from one sample of a study of blood T cell repertoires in COVID-19. This table comes from immunoSEQ multiplex PCR, and its TCRdb copy is limited to in-frame clones, with some not included. Of roughly 250,000 clones listed, over 75% were seen once; the top ten hold 3.5% to 5.5%. The sequenced sample consisted of PBMCs or T cells enriched from blood (not recorded which). These receptors all stem from a woman aged 25 to 39 who had recovered from COVID-19. Both conserved end residues are part of each CDR3. The order of the fields is D gene, clone size, J gene, V gene, CDR3 DNA, CDR3 protein. D genes are given only for firm matches. Clone size is given for some rows only: seen once, a few or many times, or a class if the clone is expanded.

>TRBD1|-|TRBJ1-5|TRBV2
TGTGCCAGCAGTGGGACAGGGGAGCAGCCCCAGCATTTT
CASSGTGEQPQHF
>-|-|TRBJ2-5|TRBV3-1/TRBV3-2
TGTGCCAGCAGTGAACGGGGGGCCAGTCGTGGGACCCAGTACTTC
CASSERGASRGTQYF
>TRBD2|once|TRBJ2-2|TRBV5-1
TGCGCCAGCAGCTTAGCTAGCGGGAGCCGGAACACCGGGGAGCTGTTTTTT
CASSLASGSRNTGELFF
>-|-|TRBJ1-1|TRBV11-2
TGTGCCAGCAGCTTAGCAGGGGCGCTGGGCACTGAAGCTTTCTTT
CASSLAGALGTEAFF
>TRBD1|-|TRBJ1-1|TRBV10-3
TGTGCCATCAGCGGAGACTTTTGGACAGGGGGCACTGAAGCTTTCTTT
CAISGDFWTGGTEAFF
>-|-|TRBJ2-5|TRBV7-9
TGTGCCAGCATAAGCCAACAAGAGACCCAGTACTTC
CASISQQETQYF
>TRBD1|-|TRBJ1-1|TRBV19
TGTGCCAGTAAGAATCGACAGGGCGAGTTTTGGGCTTTCTTT
CASKNRQGEFWAFF
>TRBD1|-|TRBJ1-2|TRBV13
TGTGCCAGCAGTTCCCATGGACAGGGCGCGTTTGGCTACACCTTC
CASSSHGQGAFGYTF
>-|-|TRBJ2-1|TRBV27
TGTGCCAGCAGTGTTTACTCGTACAATGAGCAGTTCTTC
CASSVYSYNEQFF
>TRBD2|-|TRBJ2-1|TRBV7-8
TGTGCCAGCAGCGGCCGAGGGACTAGCTGGCAGTTCTTC
CASSGRGTSWQFF
>-|-|TRBJ1-2|TRBV12-3/TRBV12-4
TGTGCCAGCAGTTGGGGGACACCTCAGGGCTACACCTTC
CASSWGTPQGYTF
>-|many|TRBJ2-7|TRBV28
TGTGCCAGCACCAAGACGGACAGTGCCTACGAGCAGTACTTC
CASTKTDSAYEQYF
>-|-|TRBJ1-6|TRBV28
TGTGCCAGCAAAACAGGGTCCAGGTCACCCCTCCACTTT
CASKTGSRSPLHF
>-|-|TRBJ2-2|TRBV7-9
TGTGCCAGCAGCTCCCGGACTCCGATCACCGGGGAGCTGTTTTTT
CASSSRTPITGELFF
>-|-|TRBJ2-5|TRBV24-1
TGTGCCACCAGTGGGTACCGGGAAGAGACCCAGTACTTC
CATSGYREETQYF
>TRBD1|-|TRBJ2-5|TRBV7-9
TGTGCCAGCAGGCGATCGGGACAGTCCCAAGAGACCCAGTACTTC
CASRRSGQSQETQYF
>-|-|TRBJ2-5|TRBV6-5
TGTGCCAGCAGTTACTCGCGGACAAAGCAAGAGACCCAGTACTTC
CASSYSRTKQETQYF
>-|-|TRBJ2-2|TRBV15
TGTGCCACCAGCAGAGAAAGATGGGGCGGCTTGAACACCGGGGAGCTGTTTTTT
CATSRERWGGLNTGELFF
>-|-|TRBJ1-2|TRBV14
TGTGCCAGCAGCCAAGAACTCTTCTATGGCTACACCTTC
CASSQELFYGYTF
>-|-|TRBJ2-1|TRBV7-3
TGTGCCAGCAGCCCGAGGGTTAACAACAATGAGCAGTTCTTC
CASSPRVNNNEQFF
>TRBD1|-|TRBJ1-1|TRBV19
TGTGCCAGTAGTCTCGGGACAGGGGGCGGTGGCACTGAAGCTTTCTTT
CASSLGTGGGGTEAFF
>TRBD1|few|TRBJ1-1|TRBV5-1
TGCGCCAGCAGCCCCACCGGGACAGGGCGGAACACTGAAGCTTTCTTT
CASSPTGTGRNTEAFF
>-|few|TRBJ1-3|TRBV9
TGTGCCAGCAGCCCCTTCCCGGGAACTGGAAACACCATATATTTT
CASSPFPGTGNTIYF
>-|-|TRBJ2-3|TRBV11-2
TGTGCCAGCAGCCAGCGGACCGTAAATAGCACAGATACGCAGTATTTT
CASSQRTVNSTDTQYF
>TRBD1|-|TRBJ1-1|TRBV6-2/TRBV6-3
TGTGCCAGCAGTTACCCCCAAGACAGGGGGGGAACTGAAGCTTTCTTT
CASSYPQDRGGTEAFF
>-|-|TRBJ2-4|TRBV30
TGTGCCTGGAGCGGTAGGGGGGGACTAGCCAAAAACATTCAGTACTTC
CAWSGRGGLAKNIQYF
>TRBD1|few|TRBJ2-7|TRBV5-4
TGTGCCAGCAGCTTTGGACAGGGACCCTACGAGCAGTACTTC
CASSFGQGPYEQYF
>-|-|TRBJ2-7|TRBV11-2
TGTGCCAGCAGCTCGCTCAGAAAAAATCAGGGAACCTACGAGCAGTACTTC
CASSSLRKNQGTYEQYF
>TRBD1|few|TRBJ2-7|TRBV19
TGTGCCAGTAGTATAGAAACCCGGACAGGGAGAGGTAACTTC
CASSIETRTGRGNF
>-|-|TRBJ2-1|TRBV11-2
TGTGCCAGCAGCTTAGGAAGAGCGTCGCAGGGCCCGGGTGAGCAGTTCTTC
CASSLGRASQGPGEQFF
>-|-|TRBJ2-7|TRBV1
TGCACCAGCAGCCCCCCTTGGCAGGGTGGCTACGAGCAGTACTTC
CTSSPPWQGGYEQYF
>TRBD2|-|TRBJ2-1|TRBV7-2
TGTGCCAGCAGCTTTAGCGGGGGCCGCCTGGATGAGCAGTTCTTC
CASSFSGGRLDEQFF
>-|-|TRBJ2-1|TRBV30
TGTGCCTGGAGCCGGGACTCCGGGACCTACAATGAGCAGTTCTTC
CAWSRDSGTYNEQFF
>-|-|TRBJ2-7|TRBV28
TGTGCCAGCAGTTCGCCAACAGGGAGGGAGACCTACGAGCAGTACTTC
CASSSPTGRETYEQYF
>TRBD2|-|TRBJ2-7|TRBV9
TGTGCCAGCAGCCCAGAGGGACTAGCCGGGTACGAGCAGTACTTC
CASSPEGLAGYEQYF
>-|-|TRBJ1-2|TRBV29-1
TGCAGCGTTGTTTCTCACAGGACCTATGGCTACACCTTC
CSVVSHRTYGYTF